This entry lists 24 T cell receptor beta chains sequenced from one sample in a study of blood T cell repertoires in COVID-19. Data came from immunoSEQ multiplex PCR; TCRdb stores just in-frame clones and leaves some out. Of approximately 70,000 clones in the sample, around 76% are singletons; the top ten hold approximately 18%. The sample comprised peripheral blood. All receptors come from a human donor in a cohort sampled during active COVID-19.

This rearrangement joins TRBV14 to TRBJ1-2; tentative D call: TRBD1 (5 bases). The CDR3 contains 12 residues. V gave up 10 bases and J gave up 4 bases, with 13 bases separating them. CDR1 and CDR2 (germline): SGHDN, FVKESK. The CDR3 DNA follows: TGTGCCACCTCAACAGGTTTCTATGGCTACACCTTC. Protein: CATSTGFYGYTF.

Only a few counts were recorded for this clone. The chain combines TRBV12-3 or TRBV12-4 with TRBJ2-7, with TRBD1 matching over 8 bases. The CDR3 has 13 residues. Unmatched junction bases numbered 4, after V lost 4 bases and J lost 5 bases. In DNA form, the CDR3 reads TGTGCCAGCAGTTCACGACAGGGGCACGAGCAGTACTTC. This gives the protein CASSSRQGHEQYF.

The V and J genes are TRBV7-9 and TRBJ2-7, with 9 bases matching TRBD2. The CDR3 has 13 residues. V shed 5 bases, J shed 6 bases, and the junction held 5 bases outside the gene matches. From germline, CDR1 is SEHNR and CDR2 FQNEAQ (reference sequence). This CDR3 reads CASSIFSGGEQYF. The CDR3 DNA reads TGTGCCAGCAGCATTTTTAGCGGGGGCGAGCAGTACTTC.

This sequence joins TRBV11-1 and TRBJ2-1, with 7 bases fitting TRBD2. Trimming at V came to 5 bases and at J to 3 bases, leaving 1 base not matched to a gene. CDR3 length equals 13 residues. Germline-derived CDR1 and CDR2 are SGHAT and FQDESV (reference sequence). CDR3 sequence (DNA): TGTGCCAGCAGCGGGGGGGGCTACAATGAGCAGTTCTTC. Protein sequence: CASSGGGYNEQFF.

The J gene is TRBJ2-3, the V gene TRBV4-3; 12 bases map to TRBD2. V shed 0 bases, J shed 2 bases, and the junction held 6 bases outside the gene matches. CDR1 is LGHNA, CDR2 YSLEER, per germline. The CDR3 has 18 residues. For the CDR3, the DNA is TGCGCCAGCAGCCAAGATGAACTAGCGGGGGGAAACACAGATACGCAGTATTTT. Encoded protein: CASSQDELAGGNTDTQYF.

CDR3 region: CASGGRFLGHYGYTF. The CDR3 region has the DNA TGTGCGTCCGGCGGGCGCTTTCTCGGACACTATGGCTACACCTTC. The chain employs TRBV6-5 and TRBJ1-2; no reliable D call. In germline, CDR1 is MNHEY, CDR2 SVGAGI. This CDR3 is 15 amino acids long.

This chain joins TRBV15 and TRBJ1-2; D is ambiguous. Trimming left V 4 bases short and J 7 bases short, with 22 bases between. The CDR3 is 16 amino acids. Looked up from germline, CDR1 is LNHNV and CDR2 is YYDKDF (reference sequence). CDR3 nucleotide sequence: TGTGCCACCAGCAATGGCCCAGGCACTGCGAATCCTGGCTACACCTTC. It yields the protein CATSNGPGTANPGYTF. Variable domain in full (rest from reference TRBV15 and TRBJ1-2): DAMVIQNPRYQVTQFGKPVTLSCSQTLNHNVMYWYQQKSSQAPKLLFHYYDKDFNNEADTPDNFQSRRPNTSFCFLDIRSPGLGDTAMYLCATSNGPGTANPGYTFGSGTRLTVV.

The J gene is TRBJ2-5, the V gene TRBV10-3, with a weak D call TRBD2 (5 bases). The CDR3 sequence is 14 residues long. CDR1 ENHRY and CDR2 SYGVKD come from the germline V gene. The V end was cut by 2 bases, the J end by 5 bases, with 12 bases between. CDR3 residues: CAISERLASETQYF. The CDR3 DNA follows: TGTGCCATCAGTGAGAGGCTAGCAAGCGAGACCCAGTACTTC.

This clone appeared once. The chain carries TRBV5-3 and TRBJ1-2; D remains ambiguous. TRBV5-3 is an ORF; its function is uncertain. V was pared by 3 bases and J by 7 bases, with 10 bases between. This CDR3 is built from 12 residues. In DNA form, the CDR3 reads TGTGCCAGAAGCTACGGCGGGCTTGGCTACACCTTC. Amino acids: CARSYGGLGYTF.

This chain uses TRBV7-2 with TRBJ2-1, with 7 bases identical to TRBD2. The CDR3 loop spans 15 amino acids. Per the germline V gene, CDR1 is SGHTA and CDR2 is FQGNSA. V gave up 3 bases and J gave up 3 bases; unmatched junction bases: 5. As DNA, the CDR3 is TGTGCCAGCAGCTTTGGGGGGGGGAACTACAATGAGCAGTTCTTC. Translating gives CASSFGGGNYNEQFF.

This clone was seen only a few times. The chain links TRBV10-3 to TRBJ1-5; no clear D gene. This CDR3 has 13 residues. Germline lookup yields CDR1 ENHRY and CDR2 SYGVKD. V gave up 6 bases and J gave up 1 base, with 7 bases separating them. Here the CDR3 reads CAISMESNQPQHF. The CDR3 coding sequence is TGTGCCATCAGCATGGAGAGCAATCAGCCCCAGCATTTT.

This chain links TRBV7-6 with TRBJ2-7, with 10 nucleotides matching TRBD2. The ends lost 4 bases at V and 1 base at J; junction bases unmatched: 4. The germline gives CDR1 SGHVS, CDR2 FNYEAQ. CDR3 size: 15 residues. CDR3 sequence (DNA): TGTGCCAGCAGCTCCGCTAGCGGGGGATCCTACGAGCAGTACTTC. Protein product: CASSSASGGSYEQYF.

The J gene is TRBJ1-2, the V gene TRBV27; weak D call: TRBD1 (5 bases). The length of the CDR3 is 14 residues. Looked up from germline, CDR1 is MNHEY and CDR2 is SMNVEV (reference sequence). With 1 base removed from V and 2 bases from J, the gap between germline ends came to 8 bases. The CDR3 coding sequence is TGTGCCAGCAGTTTATACCCAGGGAACTATGGCTACACCTTC. This codes for CASSLYPGNYGYTF.

The chain is built from TRBV4-1 and TRBJ1-2; D not resolved. Germline V gene sequence: CDR1 MGHRA, CDR2 YSYEKL. Deletions cut 6 bases from V and 6 bases from J, with 14 bases between. This CDR3 comprises 13 residues. The CDR3 coding sequence is TGCGCCAGCAGGGGAGAAGGGTCGAATGGCTACACCTTC. Its translation: CASRGEGSNGYTF.

The chain combines TRBV5-1 with TRBJ1-2; D uncertain. Trimming cost V 4 bases and J 4 bases, with 14 bases left between them. The CDR3 is 14 residues long. Looked up from germline, CDR1 is SGHRS and CDR2 is YFSETQ. Here the CDR3 reads CASSPQRESYGYTF. As DNA, the CDR3 is TGCGCCAGCAGCCCGCAGAGGGAAAGCTATGGCTACACCTTC.

J is TRBJ2-1 and V is TRBV15; 7 bases agree with TRBD2. Per germline, CDR1 LNHNV and CDR2 YYDKDF (reference sequence). After removal of 2 bases from V and 0 bases from J, the junction contained 4 bases not matched to a gene. The CDR3 runs 16 residues. In DNA, the CDR3 is TGTGCCACCAGCAGAATAGCGGGCCCCTCCTACAATGAGCAGTTCTTC. This translates into CATSRIAGPSYNEQFF. The full variable domain, rest sourced from reference TRBV15 and TRBJ2-1, is DAMVIQNPRYQVTQFGKPVTLSCSQTLNHNVMYWYQQKSSQAPKLLFHYYDKDFNNEADTPDNFQSRRPNTSFCFLDIRSPGLGDTAMYLCATSRIAGPSYNEQFFGPGTRLTVL.

V usage is TRBV5-8 and J usage is TRBJ2-7; 8 bases map to TRBD1. The germline V gene encodes CDR1 SGHTS and CDR2 YDEGEE. With V trimmed by 2 bases and J by 6 bases, 13 bases remained unmatched. CDR3 length: 16 residues. In DNA, the CDR3 is TGTGCCAGCAGCTTTAGGGGGACAGGCCGCCTGGGCGAGCAGTACTTC. Amino acids: CASSFRGTGRLGEQYF.

V and J are TRBV6-6 and TRBJ1-3; a possible D gene is TRBD1 (6 bases). The germline gives CDR1 MNHNY, CDR2 SVGAGI (reference sequence). CDR3 length: 13 amino acids. V gave up 5 bases and J gave up 7 bases, with 12 bases separating them. DNA of the CDR3: TGTGCCAGCAGTGAGACAGGCGGGAACACCATATATTTT. Its translation: CASSETGGNTIYF.

The genes are TRBV18 and TRBJ2-7, with TRBD2 matching over 13 bases. CDR1 is KGHSH, CDR2 LQKENI, per germline. This CDR3 comprises 18 residues. Trimming removed 3 bases from V and 7 bases from J; junction bases left unmatched: 15. Here the CDR3 reads CASSPEPMRLAGGPEQYF. DNA for the CDR3: TGTGCCAGCTCACCGGAACCAATGCGACTAGCGGGGGGACCGGAGCAGTACTTC.

V gene TRBV2 combines with J gene TRBJ2-1; tentative D call: TRBD1 (7 bases). Germline-derived CDR1 and CDR2 are SNHLY and FYNNEI. The CDR3 length is 14 residues. The germline V and J ends were trimmed by 7 bases and 8 bases, with 18 bases remaining between them. DNA of the CDR3: TGTGCCAGCAATGGACTACGTCAGGGGGATGAGCAGTTCTTC. This encodes CASNGLRQGDEQFF. The full variable domain, in which reference TRBV2 and TRBJ2-1 provide the parts outside the CDR3, is EPEVTQTPSHQVTQMGQEVILRCVPISNHLYFYWYRQILGQKVEFLVSFYNNEISEKSEIFDDQFSVERPDGSNFTLKIRSTKLEDSAMYFCASNGLRQGDEQFFGPGTRLTVL.

The J gene is TRBJ2-1, the V gene TRBV9; 7 positions match TRBD2. Trimming removed 1 base from V and 8 bases from J; junction bases left unmatched: 6. The CDR3 contains 14 residues. Germline V gene sequence: CDR1 SGDLS, CDR2 YYNGEE. The CDR3 bases are TGTGCCAGCAGCGTAAATGAGCGGGGCTATGAGCAGTTCTTC. Its translation: CASSVNERGYEQFF.

This clone has more than one count but fewer than ten. This chain connects TRBV7-2 to TRBJ1-4; 8 bases match TRBD1. CDR1 and CDR2 (germline): SGHTA, FQGNSA. This CDR3 contains 16 residues. The ends lost 3 bases at V and 5 bases at J; junction bases unmatched: 8. Here the CDR3 DNA reads TGTGCCAGCAGCTTCGGACAGGGCCTCCTCAATGAAAAACTGTTTTTT. It is translated as CASSFGQGLLNEKLFF.

The gene calls are TRBV9 and TRBJ1-5; D uncertain. This CDR3 is built from 13 residues. Germline loops: CDR1 SGDLS, CDR2 YYNGEE. V was trimmed by 4 bases and J by 3 bases, leaving 8 bases between them. CDR3 sequence: CASSWSYNQPQHF. CDR3 bases: TGTGCCAGCAGCTGGTCCTACAATCAGCCCCAGCATTTT.

This clone was seen a single time. This chain connects TRBV10-2 to TRBJ2-7, with TRBD1 matching over 9 bases. V trimming: 8 bases; J trimming: 3 bases; junction bases outside the gene matches: 11. The CDR3 is 15 amino acids. CDR1 and CDR2 from the germline V gene are WSHSY and SAAADI. CDR3 coding DNA: TGCGCCAGCCCGACCTTCGCGGGACAGGGCTACGAGCAGTACTTC. Encoded protein: CASPTFAGQGYEQYF.